A single sample gave rise to the 31 T cell receptor beta chains below, sequenced in a study of blood T cell repertoires in COVID-19. Clones were read by immunoSEQ multiplex PCR, and TCRdb kept only the in-frame ones, dropping some. The sample yields more than 150,000 clones, almost 80% seen once. The specimen sequenced was peripheral blood. These receptors all come from a man aged 55-75 years with active or convalescent COVID-19.

This chain joins TRBV2 and TRBJ1-1; D is undetermined. V was cut by 6 bases and J by 2 bases, with 13 bases left in between. Germline V CDR1 and CDR2: SNHLY, FYNNEI. The CDR3 spans 14 residues. CDR3 residues: CASSRLRGNTEAFF. The DNA for the CDR3 is TGTGCCAGCAGCCGGCTGCGAGGCAACACTGAAGCTTTCTTT.

This chain uses TRBV6-5 with TRBJ1-2; D unresolved. Looked up from germline, CDR1 is MNHEY and CDR2 is SVGAGI. V lost 2 bases and J lost 6, with 10 bases in between. The CDR3 totals 13 residues. This chain's CDR3 is CASSYTGVDGYTF. The CDR3, as DNA: TGTGCCAGCAGTTACACGGGTGTGGATGGCTACACCTTC.

V usage is TRBV15 and J usage is TRBJ2-5; weak D call: TRBD1 (6 bases). The ends were cut back, 1 base at V and 1 base at J, with 13 bases in the middle. The germline gives CDR1 LNHNV, CDR2 YYDKDF (reference sequence). This CDR3 spans 16 amino acids. The CDR3 here is CATSRGGRGPQETQYF. The CDR3 DNA sequence: TGTGCCACCAGCAGAGGGGGCAGGGGACCCCAAGAGACCCAGTACTTC.

This sequence joins TRBV6-1 and TRBJ1-5, with a possible D match to TRBD1 (6 bases). V was clipped by 2 bases and J by 4 bases, with 9 bases between them. The CDR3 runs to 14 residues. The germline gives CDR1 MNHNS, CDR2 SASEGT. CDR3 amino acids: CASSEPRGNQPQHF. The CDR3 bases are TGTGCCAGCAGTGAACCCAGGGGTAATCAGCCCCAGCATTTT.

The chain is built from TRBV6-5 and TRBJ1-2; possibly TRBD1 for D (5 bases). The CDR3 is 12 residues long. Trimming left V 5 bases short and J 8 bases short, with 12 bases between. Germline V CDR1 and CDR2: MNHEY, SVGAGI. CDR3 protein: CASSQGQGGYTF. The DNA for the CDR3 is TGTGCCAGCAGTCAGGGCCAGGGAGGCTACACCTTC.

The sample holds many counts of this clone. The CDR3 spells CASRVLYGLTEAFF. The CDR3 region has the DNA TGTGCCAGCAGAGTTCTGTACGGACTCACTGAAGCTTTCTTT. The chain employs TRBV6-5 and TRBJ1-1; D gene uncertain. Germline loops: CDR1 MNHEY, CDR2 SVGAGI. V was cut by 6 bases and J by 4 bases, with 15 bases left in between. The CDR3 consists of 14 residues.

The chain joins TRBV28 to TRBJ1-1; 10 nucleotides agree with TRBD1. V shed 3 bases, J shed 5 bases, and the junction held 6 bases outside the gene matches. The CDR3 has 15 amino acids. Germline CDR1 and CDR2: MDHEN and SYDVKM. CDR3 amino acids: CASSFPGQGRTEAFF. CDR3 nucleotide sequence: TGTGCCAGCAGTTTTCCGGGACAGGGGCGGACTGAAGCTTTCTTT.

The rearrangement uses TRBV19 and TRBJ1-5; TRBD1 matches 9 bases. V lost 4 bases to trimming and J lost 4 bases; unmatched junction nucleotides: 5. This CDR3 contains 15 residues. Germline assignment: CDR1 LNHDA and CDR2 SQIVND (reference sequence). DNA for the CDR3: TGTGCCAGTAGTACTCAACAGGGGGCTAATCAGCCCCAGCATTTT. It encodes CASSTQQGANQPQHF. The full variable domain, its missing parts supplied by reference TRBV19 and TRBJ1-5, is DGGITQSPKYLFRKEGQNVTLSCEQNLNHDAMYWYRQDPGQGLRLIYYSQIVNDFQKGDIAEGYSVSREKKESFPLTVTSAQKNPTAFYLCASSTQQGANQPQHFGDGTRLSIL.

This clone was detected only once. This chain joins TRBV7-2 and TRBJ2-2; TRBD2 matches 7 bases. The germline V gene has CDR1 SGHTA and CDR2 FQGNSA. The CDR3 length is 16 residues. Trimming removed 2 bases from V and 4 bases from J; junction bases left unmatched: 7. The CDR3 sequence is CASSLPAGPFTGELFF. The CDR3 region has the DNA TGTGCCAGCAGCTTACCAGCGGGGCCTTTCACCGGGGAGCTGTTTTTT.

V gene TRBV2 combines with J gene TRBJ2-2, with 11 bases identical to TRBD1. J lost 2 bases, V lost 8 bases, and 4 bases had no gene match. Germline loops: CDR1 SNHLY, CDR2 FYNNEI. The CDR3 sequence is 15 residues long. The CDR3 region is CASSRTGGNTGELFF. CDR3 DNA sequence: TGTGCCAGCTCACGGACAGGGGGCAACACCGGGGAGCTGTTTTTT.

This clone was recorded a few times. The chain's CDR3 is CASSMIGTSGYNEQFF. The CDR3 nucleotides are TGCGCCAGCAGCATGATTGGGACTAGCGGCTACAATGAGCAGTTCTTC. The V gene is TRBV5-1, the J gene TRBJ2-1; 11 nucleotides align to TRBD2. The CDR3 length is 16 residues. V lost 4 bases and J lost 3; bases outside the gene matches: 6. Germline assignment: CDR1 SGHRS and CDR2 YFSETQ.

The chain joins TRBV15 to TRBJ2-1; 9 bases are shared with TRBD2. Germline loops: CDR1 LNHNV, CDR2 YYDKDF (reference sequence). CDR3 length: 13 amino acids. With V trimmed by 4 bases and J by 11 bases, 6 bases remained unmatched. The DNA of the CDR3 is TGTGCCACCAGCACGTGGACTAGCGAGAAGCAGTTCTTC. Its protein product is CATSTWTSEKQFF.

V gene TRBV6-5 combines with J gene TRBJ2-3; D possibly corresponds to TRBD1 (6 bases). V was trimmed by 6 bases and J by 6 bases, leaving 10 bases between them. This CDR3 is built from 12 residues. CDR1 is MNHEY and CDR2 is SVGAGI in the germline V gene. CDR3 DNA sequence: TGTGCCAGCAGGGGACAAACGGATACGCAGTATTTT. Amino acid sequence: CASRGQTDTQYF.

This clone appeared a few times. The V call is TRBV27, the J call TRBJ2-1; TRBD2 agrees at 9 bases. The CDR3 is made up of 15 amino acids. Unmatched junction bases numbered 8, after V lost 5 bases and J lost 6 bases. The germline gives CDR1 MNHEY, CDR2 SMNVEV (reference sequence). The CDR3 loop is CASSPAGGRGNEQFF. The CDR3 DNA follows: TGTGCCAGCAGTCCCGCGGGAGGGCGAGGCAATGAGCAGTTCTTC.

The chain joins TRBV28 to TRBJ2-3; weak D call: TRBD2 (6 bases). Trimming took off 3 bases at V and 0 bases at J, with 13 bases between the two ends. CDR3 length: 16 residues. Germline V gene data show CDR1 as MDHEN and CDR2 as SYDVKM. In DNA form, the CDR3 reads TGTGCCAGCAGTTTTCGGGGGATGGGTAGCACAGATACGCAGTATTTT. It is translated as CASSFRGMGSTDTQYF.

The chain combines TRBV2 with TRBJ2-3; tentatively, D is TRBD1 (5 bases). Trimming stripped 5 bases from V and 6 bases from J, with 12 bases between. Germline assignment: CDR1 SNHLY and CDR2 FYNNEI. The CDR3 runs 13 residues. The CDR3 DNA reads TGTGCCAGCAGTCGTGGGGCCGCGGATACGCAGTATTTT. Protein: CASSRGAADTQYF. The full variable domain, in which reference TRBV2 and TRBJ2-3 provide the parts outside the CDR3, is EPEVTQTPSHQVTQMGQEVILRCVPISNHLYFYWYRQILGQKVEFLVSFYNNEISEKSEIFDDQFSVERPDGSNFTLKIRSTKLEDSAMYFCASSRGAADTQYFGPGTRLTVL.

The chain joins TRBV9 to TRBJ2-1; 8 nucleotides align to TRBD2. V dropped 0 bases and J dropped 9; count of bases not matched to a gene: 8. Germline V gene lookup returns CDR1 SGDLS and CDR2 YYNGEE. The CDR3 extends over 15 amino acids. CDR3 sequence (DNA): TGTGCCAGCAGCGTAGCGGCGGGAGGTGCCCCTGAGCAGTTCTTC. Residues: CASSVAAGGAPEQFF.

The V and J genes are TRBV7-2 and TRBJ2-3; D may be TRBD1 (6 bases). The CDR3 runs to 14 residues. The germline gives CDR1 SGHTA, CDR2 FQGNSA. V lost 1 base and J 4 bases, leaving 9 bases between the germline ends. The CDR3 DNA is TGTGCCAGCAGCTTAGGTAGGGGGTCAGATACGCAGTATTTT. Translated, it gives CASSLGRGSDTQYF.

The rearrangement links TRBV9 to TRBJ2-1, with 12 bases lining up with TRBD2. Germline V gene data show CDR1 as SGDLS and CDR2 as YYNGEE. The CDR3 runs to 16 residues. The V segment lost 2 bases and the J segment 2 bases; nucleotides outside the gene matches: 2. CDR3 sequence reads: CASSVLAGGTYNEQFF. The CDR3 DNA reads as TGTGCCAGCAGCGTGCTAGCGGGAGGGACCTACAATGAGCAGTTCTTC. The full variable domain, rest sourced from reference TRBV9 and TRBJ2-1, is DSGVTQTPKHLITATGQRVTLRCSPRSGDLSVYWYQQSLDQGLQFLIQYYNGEERAKGNILERFSAQQFPDLHSELNLSSLELGDSALYFCASSVLAGGTYNEQFFGPGTRLTVL.

V is TRBV6-5 and J is TRBJ2-7; possible D gene TRBD2, 5 bases. The CDR3 is 15 residues long. V dropped 0 bases and J dropped 3 bases, with 12 bases sitting between them. The germline CDR1 and CDR2 sequences are MNHEY and SVGAGI. The CDR3: CASSYSTGISYEQYF. For the CDR3, the DNA is TGTGCCAGCAGTTACTCGACGGGGATTAGCTACGAGCAGTACTTC.

This chain joins TRBV27 and TRBJ2-7, with TRBD1 matching over 7 bases. With 6 bases clipped from V and 2 bases from J, the junction kept 10 bases outside the gene matches. Germline V gene sequence: CDR1 MNHEY, CDR2 SMNVEV (reference sequence). This CDR3 has 15 residues. As DNA, the CDR3 is TGTGCCAGCAGCCCTAGGCAGGGGGTAACCTACGAGCAGTACTTC. Encoded protein: CASSPRQGVTYEQYF.

The CDR3 sequence is CASSWTVNTGELFF. The DNA for the CDR3 is TGTGCCAGCAGTTGGACAGTTAACACCGGGGAGCTGTTTTTT. The V and J genes are TRBV2 and TRBJ2-2; D perhaps matches TRBD1 (6 bases). The CDR3 totals 14 residues. Trimming removed 5 bases at V and 2 bases at J, with 9 bases between. Germline values: CDR1 SNHLY, CDR2 FYNNEI.

This chain connects TRBV19 to TRBJ2-1; D remains ambiguous. The CDR3 contains 15 residues. CDR1 and CDR2 from the germline V gene are LNHDA and SQIVND (reference sequence). V lost 3 bases, J lost 1 base, and 10 bases lay in between. CDR3 DNA: TGTGCCAGTAGTATGGCTAGAATGTCCTACAATGAGCAGTTCTTC. It codes for CASSMARMSYNEQFF.

This chain uses TRBV6-2 or TRBV6-3 with TRBJ2-2; D unresolved. Germline CDR1 reads MNHEY; CDR2 reads SVGEGT. There are 14 residues in the CDR3. Trimming cost V 2 bases and J 3 bases, with 7 bases left between them. The CDR3, as DNA: TGTGCCAGCAGTTACCGTTCGGACACCGGGGAGCTGTTTTTT. Translation gives CASSYRSDTGELFF.

The gene calls are TRBV24-1 and TRBJ2-2; a possible D gene is TRBD1 (5 bases). Germline V gene sequence: CDR1 KGHDR, CDR2 SFDVKD. Trimming stripped 6 bases from V and 0 bases from J, with 10 bases between. The CDR3 runs 15 residues. For the CDR3, the DNA is TGTGCCACCAGTCACCAGGGCGCGAACACCGGGGAGCTGTTTTTT. Its protein is CATSHQGANTGELFF.

The chain couples TRBV9 to TRBJ2-1; 11 bases align to TRBD2. The CDR3 is made up of 15 amino acids. Germline lookup yields CDR1 SGDLS and CDR2 YYNGEE. Unmatched junction bases numbered 7, after V lost 2 bases and J lost 9 bases. The CDR3 loop reads CASSVGSGRVSEQFF. In DNA, the CDR3 is TGTGCCAGCAGCGTGGGTAGCGGGAGGGTAAGTGAGCAGTTCTTC.

The chain joins TRBV7-2 to TRBJ2-7; D is perhaps TRBD2 (6 bases). With 1 base removed from V and 4 bases from J, the gap between germline ends came to 11 bases. The CDR3 totals 14 residues. The germline gives CDR1 SGHTA, CDR2 FQGNSA. Here the CDR3 reads CASSLGRETYEQYF. The CDR3 DNA is TGTGCCAGCAGCTTAGGACGGGAGACATACGAGCAGTACTTC. Filled out from reference TRBV7-2 and TRBJ2-7, the complete variable domain reads GAGVSQSPSNKVTEKGKDVELRCDPISGHTALYWYRQSLGQGLEFLIYFQGNSAPDKSGLPSDRFSAERTGGSVSTLTIQRTQQEDSAVYLCASSLGRETYEQYFGPGTRLTVT.

The chain recombines TRBV19 with TRBJ2-7; TRBD1 might be the D (6 bases). CDR1 LNHDA and CDR2 SQIVND come from the germline V gene (reference sequence). The CDR3 is 13 residues long. V was pared by 2 bases and J by 2 bases, with 7 bases between. Written as DNA, the CDR3 is TGTGCCAGTAGTATACCAGGGGCCTACGAGCAGTACTTC. Translated, it gives CASSIPGAYEQYF.

V gene TRBV10-3 combines with J gene TRBJ1-1, with unresolved D. The length of the CDR3 is 14 residues. The germline V and J ends were trimmed by 5 bases and 11 bases, with 21 bases remaining between them. The germline V gene encodes CDR1 ENHRY and CDR2 SYGVKD. The CDR3 DNA is TGTGCCATCAGTACCAAAGGAACAGCTTTCGACGCTTTCTTT. It is translated as CAISTKGTAFDAFF.

This clone appeared a few times. This chain connects TRBV3-1 (or the pseudogene TRBV3-2) to TRBJ2-3; D is possibly TRBD2 (6 bases). The V end was cut by 6 bases, the J end by 1 base, with 17 bases between. The germline gives CDR1 LGHDT, CDR2 YNNKEL (reference sequence). This CDR3 comprises 16 residues. CDR3 DNA sequence: TGTGCCAGCAGTCTCGTCTCTAGCGTCGGCACAGATACGCAGTATTTT. Residues: CASSLVSSVGTDTQYF.

The rearrangement links TRBV15 to TRBJ2-1; no reliable D call. Deletions cut 5 bases from V and 3 bases from J, with 5 bases between. This CDR3 is 12 amino acids long. CDR1 and CDR2 (germline): LNHNV, YYDKDF (reference sequence). Written as DNA, the CDR3 is TGTGCCACCAGCGTAGACTACAATGAGCAGTTCTTC. Translating gives CATSVDYNEQFF.